Listed below are T cell receptor beta chains from one sample, sequenced in a study of T cells in Graves' hyperthyroidism and ophthalmopathy. TCRdb reprocessed the multiplex PCR reads with MiXCR, giving one entry per CDR3 protein. The data show 500,000 to 650,000 distinct CDR3 sequences, about a sixth seen once. What was sequenced was blood. These receptors all come from a woman between 18 and 29 years old with Graves' ophthalmopathy. Each CDR3 is given without its conserved first and last residue.

V gene | CDR3 protein
TRBV9 | ASSMNRENTGELF
TRBV3-1 | ASSHAGGVGGYT
TRBV6-1 | ASSEIGDLGTEAF
TRBV7-8 | ANSRDSFYGYT
TRBV27 | ASSPQPHTGELF
TRBV9 | ASSVDQANYGYT
TRBV6-1 | ASSEAGGAGELF
TRBV5-6 | ASSPEWGVEGNTEAF
TRBV20-1 | SAITSGSKVEQY
TRBV9 | ASSATRSFGTDTQY
TRBV12-3/TRBV12-4 | ASRRIGTSSYEQY
TRBV7-9 | ASRLGTGQVNTEAF
TRBV7-9 | ASSPAGFKGAF
TRBV12-3/TRBV12-4 | ASSLATVRNYGYT
TRBV7-9 | ASSPSSPGQGREKLF
TRBV7-8 | ASSLAGQVRTEAF
TRBV7-3 | ASSLNGGLYNEQF
TRBV6-1 | ASSRVGQDYGYT
TRBV5-1 | ASSLTETNYGYT
TRBV28 | ASSFVGTTYEQY
TRBV27 | ASRDTGTGNTIY
TRBV27 | ASANGGLSYEQY
TRBV18 | ASSLTGESSGNTIY
TRBV3-1 | ASSPSLGGTDTQY
TRBV19 | ASRETRDRATEAF
TRBV9 | ASSATYNEQF
TRBV10-3 | AIKQGSLEEQF
TRBV29-1 | SVSDRAETQY
TRBV9 | ASSLQGWGVGGYT
TRBV5-1 | ASSLLTEETQY
TRBV6-1 | ASSATGDPYNEQF
TRBV20-1 | SATERRGLMHTQY
TRBV9 | ASSPRLGENEQF
TRBV15 | ATMAGYNYGYA
TRBV24-1 | ATSDPGREGYT
TRBV5-1 | ASSLVGQRNTEAF
TRBV5-4 | ASSLLSGPGELF
TRBV5-4 | ASSLAGPDQPQH
TRBV25-1 | ASSSGLPTTGLNTEAF
TRBV6-2/TRBV6-3 | ASSYFGRRTTSGETQF
TRBV28 | ASSPLSAVDSNQPQH
TRBV7-9 | ASGAGGVGTDTQY
TRBV18 | ASSPQAGLPDTQY
TRBV5-8 | ASSLGRYYT
TRBV10-3 | AITLGDRGHGNTEAF
TRBV11-1 | ASSLGTRETQY
TRBV7-2 | ASSLAATNTGELF
TRBV20-1 | SARADSRNTEAF
TRBV11-2 | ASSQRESETQY
TRBV12-5 | ASGLEGTYGYT
TRBV3-1 | ASSLEGTGSGEQF
TRBV7-9 | ASSVNRGQGTEAF